A selection of T cell receptor beta chains follows, all from one sample in a study of blood T cell repertoires in COVID-19. Libraries were prepared by immunoSEQ multiplex PCR; TCRdb keeps only in-frame clonotypes and omits some of them. Counted here are around 150,000 clones, 80% to 90% occurring once; the ten biggest clones make up roughly 19%. Sequenced input: peripheral blood. The receptor set was obtained from a woman aged 80 or over with acute or convalescent COVID-19. Both conserved end residues are part of each CDR3. A D gene is named only where the DNA matches it firmly. Clone size, where shown, is once, few, many, or a class for clones that have expanded.

V gene,J gene,clone size,D gene,CDR3 protein,CDR3 DNA
TRBV4-3,TRBJ2-7,NA,TRBD1,CASSQGTGGGYEQYF,TGCGCCAGCAGCCAAGGGACAGGGGGCGGGTACGAGCAGTACTTC
TRBV24-1,TRBJ1-1,NA,TRBD1,CATSDYGQALWGEAFF,TGTGCCACCAGTGATTACGGACAGGCCCTATGGGGTGAAGCTTTCTTT
TRBV28,TRBJ2-5,NA,TRBD1,CASSPPGTGVRETQYF,TGTGCCAGCAGCCCGCCCGGGACAGGGGTCCGGGAGACCCAGTACTTC
TRBV5-6,TRBJ2-5,NA,TRBD1,CASSLEWGGTGVTGKTQYF,TGTGCCAGCAGCTTGGAGTGGGGGGGGACAGGGGTGACGGGGAAGACCCAGTACTTC
TRBV13,TRBJ1-6,NA,TRBD1,CASSFRTGGYNSPLHF,TGTGCCAGCAGCTTCCGGACAGGGGGTTATAATTCACCCCTCCACTTT
TRBV30,TRBJ2-2,once,TRBD1,CAWSGTGWAGELFF,TGTGCCTGGAGTGGGACAGGGTGGGCCGGGGAGCTGTTTTTT
TRBV24-1,TRBJ1-1,NA,NA,CATSDQRGEAFF,TGTGCCACCAGTGACCAACGGGGAGAAGCTTTCTTT
TRBV10-1,TRBJ2-3,NA,TRBD2,CASSEGLADTDTQYF,TGCGCCAGCAGTGAGGGACTAGCGGACACAGATACGCAGTATTTT
TRBV28,TRBJ2-7,NA,NA,CASTSRDYEQYF,TGTGCCAGCACATCGAGGGACTACGAGCAGTACTTC
TRBV27,TRBJ2-5,once,TRBD2,CASSSIAGGRETQYF,TGTGCCAGCAGTTCCATAGCGGGGGGGCGAGAGACCCAGTACTTC
TRBV3-1/TRBV3-2,TRBJ2-2,NA,TRBD2,CASSPPISGSDTGELFF,TGTGCCAGCAGCCCACCGATTAGCGGGAGTGACACCGGGGAGCTGTTTTTT
TRBV7-2,TRBJ1-1,once,TRBD1,CASSLVGTGQEAFF,TGTGCCAGCAGCTTAGTTGGGACAGGCCAGGAAGCTTTCTTT
TRBV6-5,TRBJ1-1,NA,NA,CASSLGLSGAFF,TGTGCCAGCAGTCTCGGACTGTCCGGGGCTTTCTTT
TRBV18,TRBJ1-5,NA,TRBD1,CASSPRDRVNQPQHF,TGTGCCAGCTCACCCCGGGACAGGGTTAACCAGCCCCAGCATTTT
TRBV4-2,TRBJ1-5,once,NA,CASSTFGGGNQPQHF,TGTGCCAGCAGCACATTCGGGGGGGGCAATCAGCCCCAGCATTTT
TRBV6-6,TRBJ1-2,NA,TRBD1,CASSEGTGRGYTF,TGTGCCAGCAGCGAGGGGACAGGGCGAGGCTACACCTTC
TRBV2,TRBJ1-1,NA,TRBD1,CASSERTGGVTEAFF,TGTGCCAGCAGTGAAAGGACAGGGGGCGTTACTGAAGCTTTCTTT
TRBV27,TRBJ1-6,NA,NA,CASSLGASNSPLHF,TGTGCCAGCAGTTTGGGGGCGTCGAATTCACCCCTCCACTTT
TRBV10-3,TRBJ2-3,NA,NA,CAADTTDTQYF,TGTGCCGCCGACACTACAGATACGCAGTATTTT
TRBV20-1,TRBJ2-1,NA,NA,CSARASVEQFF,TGCAGTGCTAGAGCGAGTGTTGAGCAGTTCTTC
TRBV27,TRBJ2-2,NA,TRBD1,CASSSPGTANTGELFF,TGTGCCAGCAGTTCCCCCGGGACAGCGAACACCGGGGAGCTGTTTTTT
TRBV4-1,TRBJ1-5,few,TRBD1,CASSREGQGVDQPQHF,TGCGCCAGCAGCCGAGAAGGACAGGGGGTAGATCAGCCCCAGCATTTT
TRBV5-1,TRBJ2-7,few,NA,CASSLRTDYEQYF,TGCGCCAGCAGCCTTCGGACAGACTACGAGCAGTACTTC
TRBV18,TRBJ2-5,NA,NA,CASSPRTVGETQYF,TGTGCCAGCTCACCCCGGACAGTCGGCGAGACCCAGTACTTC
TRBV7-2,TRBJ1-6,NA,NA,CASSLGVGVSSPLHF,TGTGCCAGCAGCTTAGGGGTCGGAGTGTCCTCACCCCTCCACTTT
TRBV7-2,TRBJ1-5,NA,NA,CASSFYTDNQPQHF,TGTGCCAGCAGCTTTTACACCGACAATCAGCCCCAGCATTTT
TRBV11-2,TRBJ1-1,few,NA,CASSLTLRVRRAFF,TGTGCCAGCAGCTTAACCCTCAGGGTCCGCAGGGCTTTCTTT
TRBV28,TRBJ2-7,NA,NA,CASSWRTAGNEQYF,TGTGCCAGCAGTTGGAGGACAGCGGGGAACGAGCAGTACTTC
TRBV28,TRBJ2-1,few,NA,CASSSPAGAGDDEQFF,TGTGCCAGCAGTTCCCCGGCGGGGGCGGGCGATGATGAGCAGTTCTTC
TRBV30,TRBJ1-1,few,NA,CAWSVMRAGEAFF,TGTGCCTGGAGTGTAATGCGGGCAGGAGAAGCTTTCTTT
TRBV5-1,TRBJ1-1,NA,TRBD1,CASSMGQGQTEAFF,TGCGCCAGCAGCATGGGACAGGGGCAGACTGAAGCTTTCTTT
TRBV28,TRBJ2-1,NA,TRBD2,CASRVTSGTTYNEQFF,TGTGCCAGCAGAGTTACTAGCGGGACTACCTACAATGAGCAGTTCTTC
TRBV19,TRBJ2-2,NA,NA,CASRMQGPNTGELFF,TGTGCCAGTAGAATGCAGGGGCCGAACACCGGGGAGCTGTTTTTT
TRBV11-2,TRBJ2-1,NA,NA,CASSLAGLSYNEQFF,TGTGCCAGCAGCTTAGCCGGTCTCTCCTACAATGAGCAGTTCTTC
TRBV19,TRBJ1-5,NA,TRBD1,CASSIRDRGRGQPQHF,TGTGCCAGTAGTATCCGGGACAGGGGGCGCGGTCAGCCCCAGCATTTT
TRBV5-5,TRBJ1-5,NA,NA,CASSLGPAERAQHF,TGTGCCAGCAGCTTAGGCCCCGCAGAACGGGCCCAGCATTTT
TRBV5-6,TRBJ2-1,once,NA,CASSFLAGRNEQFF,TGTGCCAGCAGCTTTTTGGCGGGGCGCAATGAGCAGTTCTTC
TRBV6-8,TRBJ1-5,NA,TRBD1,CASSYGDRVSERSNQPQHF,TGTGCCAGCAGTTACGGGGACAGGGTGAGTGAAAGGAGCAATCAGCCCCAGCATTTT
TRBV5-1,TRBJ2-7,NA,TRBD2,CASSPTGLAGFYEQYF,TGCGCCAGCAGCCCGACAGGACTAGCGGGATTCTACGAGCAGTACTTC
TRBV27,TRBJ2-3,NA,TRBD2,CASTTSGSFADTQYF,TGTGCCAGCACCACTAGCGGGAGTTTCGCAGATACGCAGTATTTT
TRBV7-2,TRBJ1-3,NA,TRBD1,CASSSGQASGNTIYF,TGTGCCAGCAGCTCAGGACAGGCCTCTGGAAACACCATATATTTT
TRBV6-5,TRBJ2-5,NA,TRBD1,CASRSGQGTGTQYF,TGTGCCAGCAGGTCGGGACAGGGGACGGGGACCCAGTACTTC
TRBV4-3,TRBJ1-5,NA,NA,CASSQDPPSGNQPQHF,TGCGCCAGCAGCCAAGATCCCCCGTCTGGCAATCAGCCCCAGCATTTT
TRBV5-1,TRBJ2-3,NA,TRBD1,CASRYYTRTGVYTDTQYF,TGCGCCAGCCGCTACTATACCCGGACAGGGGTTTACACAGATACGCAGTATTTT
TRBV27,TRBJ1-1,NA,TRBD1,CASRTDRGSFTEAFF,TGTGCCAGCAGGACGGACAGGGGAAGTTTTACTGAAGCTTTCTTT
TRBV3-1/TRBV3-2,TRBJ1-4,NA,NA,CASSPRRGGGEKLFF,TGTGCCAGCAGCCCCAGAAGGGGGGGAGGTGAAAAACTGTTTTTT